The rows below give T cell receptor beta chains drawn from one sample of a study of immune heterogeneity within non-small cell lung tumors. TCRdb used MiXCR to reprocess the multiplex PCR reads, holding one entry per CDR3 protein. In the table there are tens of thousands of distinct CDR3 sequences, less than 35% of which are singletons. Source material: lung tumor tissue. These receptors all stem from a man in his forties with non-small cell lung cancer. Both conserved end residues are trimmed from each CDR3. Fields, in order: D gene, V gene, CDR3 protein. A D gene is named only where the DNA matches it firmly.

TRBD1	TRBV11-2	ASRQGSSEQY
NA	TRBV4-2	ASSQEPEVSYEQY
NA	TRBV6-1	ASHIGGYSGANVLT
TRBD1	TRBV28	ASSRDRLSTDTQY
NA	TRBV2	ASFGVSGANVLT
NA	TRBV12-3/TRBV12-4	ASSFDSYEQY
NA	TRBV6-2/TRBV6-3	ASQNRDRAYEQY
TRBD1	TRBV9	ASSVEGTVPQH
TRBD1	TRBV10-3	AISAQQGVFEKLF
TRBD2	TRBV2	ASRGLAGNGYEQY
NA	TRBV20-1	SADSGANVLT
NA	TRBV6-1	ASSEPGRAYEQY
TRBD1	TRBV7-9	ASSTRDRERDEQY
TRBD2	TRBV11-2	ASSFLAASYNEQF
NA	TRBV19	ASSITYGPTEAF
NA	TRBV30	AWSVQGQYLGNTIY
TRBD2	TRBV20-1	SAGGLAGIHEQF
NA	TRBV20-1	SARAGQSNTEAF
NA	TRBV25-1	ASSGPGGNQPQH
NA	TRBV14	ASSHNSDTGELF
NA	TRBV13	ASSLDWARGGGYEQC
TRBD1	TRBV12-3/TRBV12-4	ASRQTGALGYT
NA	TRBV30	AWSPGTANQPQH
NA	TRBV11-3	ASSFRRTYEQY
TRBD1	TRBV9	ASSRSTGVNSPLH
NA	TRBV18	ASSDENNQPQH
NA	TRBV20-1	SARDPGGTYNEQF
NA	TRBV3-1	ASSQASNARTQY
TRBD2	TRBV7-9	ASSFRLAGVGQETQY
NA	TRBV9	ASSVGEMPRRYEQY
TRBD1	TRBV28	ARSLSGTALRND
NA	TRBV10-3	ASAFNRDQETQY
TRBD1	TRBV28	ASSLSSTGSVEQY
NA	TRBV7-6	ASSSLGIEVTGELF
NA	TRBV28	ASSPVGGRDINYGYT
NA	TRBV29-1	SVETGGDTQY
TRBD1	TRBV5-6	ASSSTGLRMEQY
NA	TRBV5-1	ASSLLQSGPREQY
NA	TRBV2	ASSERETDTQY
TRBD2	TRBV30	AWLGLAGDTQY
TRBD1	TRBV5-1	ASSPGQVDYNEQF
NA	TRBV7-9	ASSHTMSGNGYT
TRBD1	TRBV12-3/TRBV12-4	ASREGQGGNTIY
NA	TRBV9	ASSVAGTNTGELF
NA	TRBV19	ASTNIAGRGTGELF
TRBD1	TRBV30	AWSLTGASAEAF
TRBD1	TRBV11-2	ASSFRGRNYGYT
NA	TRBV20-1	SASSPGRYNEQF
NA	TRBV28	ASQGGTSYEQY
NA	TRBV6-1	ASSMTMLGGYT
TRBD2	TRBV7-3	ASSLHSGLSSYNEQF
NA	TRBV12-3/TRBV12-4	ASNVRADTQY